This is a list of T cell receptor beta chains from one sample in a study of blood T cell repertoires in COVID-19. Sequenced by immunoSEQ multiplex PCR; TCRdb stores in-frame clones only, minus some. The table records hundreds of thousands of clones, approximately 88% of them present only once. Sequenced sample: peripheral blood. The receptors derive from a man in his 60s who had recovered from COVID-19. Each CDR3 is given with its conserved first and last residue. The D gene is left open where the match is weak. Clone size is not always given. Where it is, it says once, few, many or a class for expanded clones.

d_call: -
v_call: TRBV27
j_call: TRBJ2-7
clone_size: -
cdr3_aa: CASSSDWYEQYF
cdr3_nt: TGTGCCAGCAGTTCCGACTGGTACGAGCAGTACTTC

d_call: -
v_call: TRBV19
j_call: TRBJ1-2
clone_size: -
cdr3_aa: CASSISGANYGYTF
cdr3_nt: TGTGCCAGTAGTATTTCAGGGGCTAACTATGGCTACACCTTC

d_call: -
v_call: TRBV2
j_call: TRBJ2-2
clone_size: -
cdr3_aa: CASTSANTGELFF
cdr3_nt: TGTGCCAGCACCAGCGCGAACACCGGGGAGCTGTTTTTT

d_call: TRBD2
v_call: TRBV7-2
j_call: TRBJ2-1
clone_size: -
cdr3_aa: CASQSGRSSYNEQFF
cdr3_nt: TGTGCCAGCCAGAGCGGGAGAAGCTCCTACAATGAGCAGTTCTTC

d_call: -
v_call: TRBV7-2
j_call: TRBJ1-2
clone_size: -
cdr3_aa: CASSLGFWDSFSYGYTF
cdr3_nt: TGTGCCAGCAGCTTAGGCTTCTGGGACTCATTTTCCTATGGCTACACCTTC

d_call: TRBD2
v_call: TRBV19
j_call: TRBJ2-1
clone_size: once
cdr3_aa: CASSTGLAIDEQFF
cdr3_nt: TGTGCCAGTAGCACTGGACTAGCGATTGATGAGCAGTTCTTC

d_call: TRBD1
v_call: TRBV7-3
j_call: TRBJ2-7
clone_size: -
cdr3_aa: CASSLRRQGTEQYF
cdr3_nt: TGTGCCAGCAGCTTAAGGAGACAGGGAACCGAGCAGTACTTC

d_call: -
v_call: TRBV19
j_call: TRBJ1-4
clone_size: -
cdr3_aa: CASSITGDEKLFF
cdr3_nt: TGTGCCAGTAGTATAACGGGGGATGAAAAACTGTTTTTT

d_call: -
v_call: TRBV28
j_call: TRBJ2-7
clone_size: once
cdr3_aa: CASSLSTPQDYEQYF
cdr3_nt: TGTGCCAGCAGTTTAAGTACTCCACAGGACTACGAGCAGTACTTC

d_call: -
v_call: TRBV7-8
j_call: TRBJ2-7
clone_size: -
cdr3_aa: CASSDLRDFTYEQYF
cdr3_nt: TGTGCCAGCAGCGACCTCCGGGACTTTACCTACGAGCAGTACTTC

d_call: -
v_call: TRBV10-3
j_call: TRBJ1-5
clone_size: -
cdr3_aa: CAISEGQGVGQPQHF
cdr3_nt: TGTGCCATCAGTGAAGGGCAGGGCGTAGGCCAGCCCCAGCATTTT

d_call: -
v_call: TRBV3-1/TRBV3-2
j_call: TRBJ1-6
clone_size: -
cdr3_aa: CASSQEPFLRNSPLHF
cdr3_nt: TGTGCCAGCAGCCAAGAGCCGTTTTTGAGGAATTCACCCCTCCACTTT

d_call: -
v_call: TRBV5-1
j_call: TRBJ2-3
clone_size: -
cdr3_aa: CASSQVGTDTQYF
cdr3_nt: TGCGCCAGCAGTCAAGTCGGGACAGATACGCAGTATTTT

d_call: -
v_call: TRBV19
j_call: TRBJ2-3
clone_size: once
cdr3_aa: CASSIVAAGYSTDTQYF
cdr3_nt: TGTGCCAGTAGTATAGTCGCCGCGGGATATAGCACAGATACGCAGTATTTT

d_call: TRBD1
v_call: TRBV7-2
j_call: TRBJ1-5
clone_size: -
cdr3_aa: CASSRGQGGNQPQHF
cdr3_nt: TGTGCCAGCAGCCGGGGACAGGGGGGCAATCAGCCCCAGCATTTT

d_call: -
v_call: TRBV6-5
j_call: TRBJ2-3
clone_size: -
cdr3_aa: CASSQLRQSTDTQYF
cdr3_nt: TGTGCCAGCAGTCAATTACGACAGAGCACAGATACGCAGTATTTT

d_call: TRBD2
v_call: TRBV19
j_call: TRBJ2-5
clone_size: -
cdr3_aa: CASSITPREGETQYF
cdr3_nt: TGTGCCAGTAGTATCACTCCTCGGGAGGGAGAGACCCAGTACTTC

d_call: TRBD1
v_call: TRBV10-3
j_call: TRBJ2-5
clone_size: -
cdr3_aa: CAIREDRGETQYF
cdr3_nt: TGTGCCATCAGGGAGGACAGGGGGGAGACCCAGTACTTC

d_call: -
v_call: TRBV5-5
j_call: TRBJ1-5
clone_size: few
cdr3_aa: CASSFSSGDQPQHF
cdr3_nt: TGTGCCAGCAGCTTCTCGTCGGGGGATCAGCCCCAGCATTTT

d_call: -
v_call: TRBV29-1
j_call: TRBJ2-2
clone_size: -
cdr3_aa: CSVEGPGELFF
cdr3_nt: TGCAGCGTTGAGGGGCCCGGGGAGCTGTTTTTT

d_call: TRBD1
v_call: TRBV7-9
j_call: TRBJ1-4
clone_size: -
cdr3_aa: CASSLPSTGGDEKLFF
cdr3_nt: TGTGCCAGCAGCCTCCCCTCAACAGGGGGGGATGAAAAACTGTTTTTT

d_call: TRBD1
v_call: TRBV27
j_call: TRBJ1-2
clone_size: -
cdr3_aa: CASSLTGTGRAYGYTF
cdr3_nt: TGTGCCAGCAGTTTGACTGGGACAGGGCGGGCCTATGGCTACACCTTC

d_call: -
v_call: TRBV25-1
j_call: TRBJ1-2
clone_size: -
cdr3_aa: CASSDRATGNYGYTF
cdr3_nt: TGTGCCAGCAGTGATCGCGCCACGGGGAACTATGGCTACACCTTC

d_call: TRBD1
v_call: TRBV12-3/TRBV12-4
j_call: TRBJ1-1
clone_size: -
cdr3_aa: CASSLRLTGRAFF
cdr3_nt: TGTGCCAGCAGTTTAAGGTTGACAGGGAGGGCTTTCTTT

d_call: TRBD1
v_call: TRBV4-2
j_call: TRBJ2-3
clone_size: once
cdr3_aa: CASSRGDRGTDTQYF
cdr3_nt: TGTGCCAGCAGCCGGGGGGACAGGGGGACAGATACGCAGTATTTT

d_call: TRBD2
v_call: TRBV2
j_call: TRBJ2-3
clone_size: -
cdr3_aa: CASSIGLAVDTQYF
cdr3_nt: TGTGCCAGCAGTATTGGACTAGCTGTCGATACGCAGTATTTT

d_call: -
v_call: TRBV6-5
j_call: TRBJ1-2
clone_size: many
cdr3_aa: CASSRRGANYGYTF
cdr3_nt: TGTGCCAGCAGTCGACGGGGGGCTAACTATGGCTACACCTTC

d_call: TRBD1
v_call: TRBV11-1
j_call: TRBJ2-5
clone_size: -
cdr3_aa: CASSSRDRGSQETQYF
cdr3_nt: TGTGCCAGCAGCTCGCGGGACAGGGGGTCCCAAGAGACCCAGTACTTC